This entry lists 10 T cell receptor beta chains sequenced from one sample in a study of CD8 T cells in Susac syndrome. Random hexamers primed reverse transcription of about 0.45 to 1 ug RNA. MiXCR was run by TCRdb on the immunoSEQ multiplex PCR reads, yielding one entry per CDR3 protein. Among approximately 140,000 distinct CDR3 sequences listed, nearly 95% were seen once. The sample comprised CD8+ T cells from PBMCs. These receptors came from a human donor in good health.

The V call is TRBV4-3, the J call TRBJ2-7; no reliable D call. This CDR3 is built from 15 residues. V lost 1 base, J lost 3 bases, and 13 bases lay in between. The germline V gene encodes CDR1 LGHNA and CDR2 YSLEER. The CDR3 DNA is TGCGCCAGCAGCCAAGTTGGCTCGGCGATCTACGAGCAGTACTTC. Translated, it gives CASSQVGSAIYEQYF.

J is TRBJ2-2 and V is TRBV20-1, with a tentative D call TRBD2 (6 bases). CDR3 length equals 15 residues. In germline, CDR1 is DFQATT, CDR2 SNEGSKA (reference sequence). The V end lost 0 bases, the J end lost 3 bases, and 11 bases lay between the germline ends. In DNA form, the CDR3 reads TGCAGTGCTAGAGATCCCCAGCGGGACACCGGGGAGCTGTTTTTT. Amino acids: CSARDPQRDTGELFF.

This rearrangement joins TRBV15 to TRBJ2-3; 7 bases agree with TRBD2. Germline V CDR1 and CDR2: LNHNV, YYDKDF (reference sequence). This CDR3 is built from 17 residues. Losses at the gene ends were 5 bases for V and 2 bases for J; bases not matched to a gene: 13. The DNA of the CDR3 is TGTGCCACCAGCTCCCAGGGTGGGGGGGTGAACACAGATACGCAGTATTTT. Translating it yields CATSSQGGGVNTDTQYF.

This chain joins TRBV29-1 and TRBJ2-7; no clear D gene. Per the germline V gene, CDR1 is SQVTM and CDR2 is ANQGSEA. The germline V and J ends were trimmed by 6 bases and 3 bases, with 9 bases remaining between them. This CDR3 contains 11 residues. CDR3 sequence (DNA): TGCAGCGTCAATGATATCTACGAGCAGTACTTC. Protein: CSVNDIYEQYF.

V and J are TRBV27 and TRBJ2-1; D unresolved. This CDR3 region has 12 residues. Germline assignment: CDR1 MNHEY and CDR2 SMNVEV (reference sequence). V gave up 9 bases and J gave up 8 bases, with 14 bases separating them. The CDR3, as DNA: TGTGCCAGTGCCTTCGGGCAATATGAGCAGTTCTTC. It specifies CASAFGQYEQFF.

The V gene is TRBV27, the J gene TRBJ2-7; D is perhaps TRBD1 (6 bases). Deletions cut 5 bases from V and 0 bases from J, with 11 bases between. The CDR3 runs to 14 residues. CDR1 and CDR2 (germline): MNHEY, SMNVEV (reference sequence). CDR3 amino acids: CASSPQGNSYEQYF. The DNA for the CDR3 is TGTGCCAGCAGTCCTCAGGGGAACTCCTACGAGCAGTACTTC.

This chain connects TRBV4-3 to TRBJ2-2; maybe TRBD1 (5 bases). V was trimmed by 2 bases and J by 6 bases, leaving 19 bases between them. Germline lookup yields CDR1 LGHNA and CDR2 YSLEER. CDR3 length: 17 amino acids. CDR3 loop: CASSQTRWSRVAGELFF. In DNA form, the CDR3 reads TGCGCCAGCAGCCAAACCCGGTGGTCCAGGGTGGCCGGGGAGCTGTTTTTT.

The chain links TRBV11-2 to TRBJ2-7; D gene uncertain. Per the germline V gene, CDR1 is SGHAT and CDR2 is FQNNGV. The CDR3 contains 15 residues. Deletions cut 6 bases from V and 2 bases from J, with 17 bases between. Written as DNA, the CDR3 is TGTGCCAGCAGGCTGGGGTTCAGCTATACCTACGAGCAGTACTTC. Translated: CASRLGFSYTYEQYF.

The gene calls are TRBV25-1 and TRBJ2-3, with D uncertain. In germline, CDR1 is MGHDK, CDR2 SYGVNS. The CDR3 extends over 14 amino acids. V was pared by 3 bases and J by 1 base, with 8 bases between. In nucleotides, the CDR3 is TGTGCCAGCAGTGACCCGGTGGGCACAGATACGCAGTATTTT. Translation gives CASSDPVGTDTQYF.

V gene TRBV29-1 combines with J gene TRBJ2-2; TRBD1 or TRBD2 may be the D gene (5 bases each). V lost 0 bases to trimming and J lost 6 bases, with 17 bases between them. The germline gives CDR1 SQVTM, CDR2 ANQGSEA. The CDR3 spans 16 residues. The DNA of the CDR3 is TGCAGCGTTGAAGATCTGGCAGGGAAGAGGGCCGGGGAGCTGTTTTTT. It yields the protein CSVEDLAGKRAGELFF.